This TCR beta chain derives from a study of molecular identifiers for immune sequencing clone quantification. TCRdb fed the PCR reads into MiXCR, producing one record per CDR3 protein. The profile shows hundreds of thousands of distinct CDR3 sequences, roughly 23% of them singletons. V dropped 1 base and J dropped 0 bases, with 10 bases sitting between them. Germline V gives CDR1 SGHAT, CDR2 FQNNGV. This CDR3 has 15 amino acids. As to this clonotype: Its specificity is not known.

Study results and caveats: In a background of about 1 million naive cells, spiked Jurkat TCR RNA from one cell was reportedly detectable.

The receptor's source is a human donor in good health. Some libraries in this study had Jurkat cell RNA spiked in. Sequenced input: naive CD8+ T cells from blood, with Jurkat cell RNA spiked in. The subset was: FACS-sorted CD8+CD4-CCR7+CD45RA+ naive T cells. The J gene is TRBJ2-7, the V gene TRBV11-2; D tentatively fits TRBD1 or TRBD2 (5 bases each). Here the CDR3 reads CASSLGPGLSYEQYF. CDR3 DNA: TGTGCCAGCAGCTTAGGGCCGGGGCTCTCCTACGAGCAGTACTTC.